These 32 T cell receptor beta chains share one sample of origin, sequenced in a study of T-cell reconstitution after alpha-beta-depleted transplantation in children. A library of TCRbeta sequences, prepared with unique molecular identifiers, was generated. TCRdb analysed the PCR reads with MiXCR anew, one entry per CDR3 protein. The table lists fewer than 250,000 distinct CDR3 sequences, roughly 7.7% of them singletons. Specimen: PBMCs, mostly from graft donor cells, collected 180 days after TCRalphabeta/CD19-depleted stem cell transplant. The source is a male patient younger than 18 who had a stem cell transplant for acute lymphoblastic leukemia, so the T cells may come from the graft donor.

The table lists this clonotype with many counts. V is TRBV28 and J is TRBJ1-2, with D possibly TRBD1 on 5 matching bases. This CDR3 comprises 15 residues. Germline V lookup: CDR1 MDHEN, CDR2 SYDVKM. V lost 2 bases to trimming and J lost 8 bases, with 18 bases between them. The CDR3 protein is CASSLLGGSYAGYTF. The DNA for the CDR3 is TGTGCCAGCAGTTTACTTGGGGGATCATATGCGGGCTACACCTTC.

This clonotype turned up a few times. CDR3 coding DNA: TGTGCCAGCTCACCAGTGGTGGGACTAGCGTCAGATACGCAGTATTTT. Its translation: CASSPVVGLASDTQYF. The chain couples TRBV18 to TRBJ2-3; TRBD2 matches at 10 bases. The ends lost 2 bases at V and 4 bases at J; junction bases unmatched: 6. Looked up from germline, CDR1 is KGHSH and CDR2 is LQKENI. This CDR3 is 16 amino acids long. Full variable domain (rest looked up from reference TRBV18 and TRBJ2-3): NAGVMQNPRHLVRRRGQEARLRCSPMKGHSHVYWYRQLPEEGLKFMVYLQKENIIDESGMPKERFSAEFPKEGPSILRIQQVVRGDSAAYFCASSPVVGLASDTQYFGPGTRLTVL.

As regards this clonotype: A much larger clone is a single base away; this may be a read error. The gene calls are TRBV4-2 and TRBJ2-3, with TRBD2 matching 8 bases. CDR1 is LGHNA, CDR2 YNFKEQ, per germline. V dropped 0 bases and J dropped 1; count of bases not matched to a gene: 3. This CDR3 contains 16 residues. This CDR3 is CASSQDSGVRTDTQYF. DNA for the CDR3: TGTGCCAGCAGCCAAGATAGCGGGGTCCGCACAGATACGCAGTATTTT.

This clonotype was detected many times. The V gene is TRBV12-3 or TRBV12-4, the J gene TRBJ2-7; D tentatively fits TRBD1 or TRBD2 (5 bases each). The CDR3 covers 13 residues. V dropped 6 bases and J dropped 3 bases, with 12 bases sitting between them. CDR3 in DNA: TGTGCCAGCAGACCGAGGGGTTACTACGAGCAGTACTTC. Its protein product is CASRPRGYYEQYF.

In this sample, this clonotype turned up many times. This chain links TRBV5-1 with TRBJ2-7, with 8 bases that match TRBD1. Germline V gene data show CDR1 as SGHRS and CDR2 as YFSETQ. This CDR3 has 14 residues. The junction had 7 bases not matched to a gene; V was cut back by 5 bases and J by 3 bases. This CDR3 is CASRLPGQDYEQYF. CDR3 bases: TGCGCCAGCAGGTTACCGGGACAGGACTACGAGCAGTACTTC. The full variable domain, in which reference TRBV5-1 and TRBJ2-7 provide the parts outside the CDR3, is KAGVTQTPRYLIKTRGQQVTLSCSPISGHRSVSWYQQTPGQGLQFLFEYFSETQRNKGNFPGRFSGRQFSNSRSEMNVSTLELGDSALYLCASRLPGQDYEQYFGPGTRLTVT.

This clonotype was recorded many times. The CDR3 protein is CASSPLTGSATNEKLFF. The CDR3 DNA is TGCGCCAGCAGCCCGCTGACAGGGTCTGCAACTAATGAAAAACTGTTTTTT. The chain joins TRBV5-1 to TRBJ1-4, with 7 bases lining up with TRBD1. The V gene's germline CDR1 is SGHRS and CDR2 YFSETQ. J was trimmed by 0 bases and V by 4 bases; bases with no gene match: 9. This CDR3 comprises 17 residues.

This clonotype was seen ten or more times. The genes are TRBV5-5 and TRBJ2-5; 9 bases line up with TRBD2. From germline, CDR1 is SGHKS and CDR2 YYEKEE (reference sequence). Trimming removed 4 bases from V and 3 bases from J; junction bases left unmatched: 4. The CDR3 is 14 amino acids. CDR3 protein: CASSDPSGEETQYF. CDR3 coding DNA: TGTGCCAGCAGCGATCCTAGCGGGGAAGAGACCCAGTACTTC.

This clonotype was counted ten times or more. The V and J genes are TRBV10-3 and TRBJ1-2; 8 positions agree with TRBD1. J was trimmed by 3 bases and V by 6 bases; bases with no gene match: 3. CDR1 is ENHRY, CDR2 SYGVKD, per germline. The CDR3 is 13 residues long. CDR3 amino acids: CAIRSGGDYGYTF. DNA for the CDR3: TGTGCCATCAGATCAGGGGGCGACTATGGCTACACCTTC.

This clonotype was recorded at least ten times. The chain uses TRBV3-1 and TRBJ1-2; D gene uncertain. This CDR3 spans 12 amino acids. Trimming left V 1 base short and J 8 bases short, with 8 bases between. Germline CDR1 reads LGHDT; CDR2 reads YNNKEL (reference sequence). CDR3 in amino acids: CASSQVGSGYTF. DNA for the CDR3: TGTGCCAGCAGCCAAGTCGGAAGCGGCTACACCTTC.

The table lists this clonotype with many counts. The chain combines TRBV20-1 with TRBJ1-1; D remains ambiguous. Germline values: CDR1 DFQATT, CDR2 SNEGSKA (reference sequence). V lost 3 bases to trimming and J lost 1 base, with 9 bases between them. This CDR3 has 13 amino acids. The CDR3 loop reads CSASLPGNTEAFF. CDR3 nucleotide sequence: TGCAGTGCTAGCCTCCCGGGGAACACTGAAGCTTTCTTT.

This clonotype was seen at least ten times. V and J are TRBV28 and TRBJ1-1; TRBD1 matches at 7 bases. The CDR3 runs to 17 residues. Germline trimming cut 5 bases from V and 3 bases from J; bases unmatched to any gene: 15. Germline CDR1 and CDR2: MDHEN and SYDVKM. The CDR3 loop reads CASSRRGQLILHTEAFF. The CDR3 nucleotides read TGTGCCAGCAGTAGACGGGGACAGCTGATTCTCCACACTGAAGCTTTCTTT.

This clonotype was recorded many times. This chain connects TRBV7-2 to TRBJ1-5; TRBD1 is a possible D gene (5 bases). This CDR3 contains 16 residues. V lost 1 base and J 2 bases, leaving 12 bases between the germline ends. Germline loops: CDR1 SGHTA, CDR2 FQGNSA. CDR3 nucleotides: TGTGCCAGCAGCTTAGTAATGGGGGAGGGCAATCAGCCCCAGCATTTT. Encoded protein: CASSLVMGEGNQPQHF.

This clonotype has a count of ten or more. The gene calls are TRBV19 and TRBJ2-7; tentatively, D is TRBD2 (5 bases). The CDR3 is 11 residues long. Germline-derived CDR1 and CDR2 are LNHDA and SQIVND (reference sequence). V was trimmed by 4 bases and J by 4 bases, leaving 5 bases between them. The CDR3 region has the DNA TGTGCCAGTAGTACGGGATACGAGCAGTACTTC. Encoded protein: CASSTGYEQYF.

Many counts were recorded for this clonotype. The V and J genes are TRBV10-2 and TRBJ2-3; unclear D gene. Germline lookup yields CDR1 WSHSY and CDR2 SAAADI. CDR3 length: 14 amino acids. The V end was cut by 8 bases, the J end by 2 bases, with 14 bases between. The CDR3 sequence: CASRRSSPTDTQYF. The DNA for the CDR3 is TGCGCCAGCCGTCGGTCTTCTCCCACAGATACGCAGTATTTT.

At least ten counts were recorded for this clonotype. V is TRBV4-3 and J is TRBJ1-3; D is unclear. This CDR3 comprises 15 residues. Germline-derived CDR1 and CDR2 are LGHNA and YSLEER. Trimming removed 0 bases at V and 1 base at J, with 7 bases between. CDR3 protein: CASSQEPGSGNTIYF. CDR3 nucleotides: TGCGCCAGCAGCCAAGAACCGGGGTCTGGAAACACCATATATTTT.

Many counts were recorded for this clonotype. The V and J genes are TRBV20-1 and TRBJ2-1; 9 nucleotides match TRBD2. Germline trimming cut 4 bases from V and 10 bases from J; bases unmatched to any gene: 14. The CDR3 runs to 15 residues. The germline CDR1 and CDR2 sequences are DFQATT and SNEGSKA (reference sequence). CDR3 loop: CSATWGGLAAGEQFF. The CDR3 DNA follows: TGCAGTGCTACCTGGGGGGGACTAGCAGCAGGGGAGCAGTTCTTC.

This clonotype was seen repeatedly, ten times or more. This rearrangement joins TRBV29-1 to TRBJ2-1; D is uncertain. The CDR3 is 12 amino acids. V lost 6 bases and J lost 6, with 12 bases in between. Germline CDR1 reads SQVTM; CDR2 reads ANQGSEA. This chain's CDR3 is CSVEAGPNEQFF. CDR3 DNA sequence: TGCAGCGTCGAGGCCGGACCCAATGAGCAGTTCTTC.

J is TRBJ2-1 and V is TRBV6-1; 7 bases fit TRBD1. The germline gives CDR1 MNHNS, CDR2 SASEGT. The CDR3 runs to 14 residues. The trim removed 10 bases at V and 6 bases at J, leaving 12 bases unmatched. Here the CDR3 reads CAILEQGKVNEQFF. CDR3 sequence (DNA): TGTGCCATCCTCGAACAGGGGAAGGTCAATGAGCAGTTCTTC.

This clonotype occurred many times. The chain uses TRBV6-2 or TRBV6-3 and TRBJ2-7; 10 bases map to TRBD1. The V gene end was trimmed by 2 bases and the J gene end by 2 bases; junction bases not matched to a gene: 3. From germline, CDR1 is MNHEY and CDR2 SVGEGT. The CDR3 length is 15 residues. The DNA for the CDR3 is TGTGCCAGCAGTTACCAGACAGGGGGCACCTACGAGCAGTACTTC. It specifies CASSYQTGGTYEQYF.

This clonotype came up many times. This sequence joins TRBV12-3 or TRBV12-4 and TRBJ2-5, with TRBD2 matching 13 bases. The V segment lost 6 bases and the J segment 9 bases; nucleotides outside the gene matches: 16. The CDR3 covers 17 residues. The CDR3 DNA sequence: TGTGCCAGCAGCTCGACACCGGGACTAGCGGGGAATGGGGCCCAGTACTTC. It codes for CASSSTPGLAGNGAQYF.

This clonotype was detected ten times or more. This chain links TRBV15 with TRBJ1-3, with 8 bases identical to TRBD1. The germline CDR1 and CDR2 sequences are LNHNV and YYDKDF (reference sequence). V was pared by 0 bases and J by 1 base, with 2 bases of the junction left unmatched. The CDR3 runs 16 residues. CDR3 in DNA: TGTGCCACCAGCAGAGACAGGGGGCTTTCTGGAAACACCATATATTTT. It yields the protein CATSRDRGLSGNTIYF.

In this sample, this clonotype turned up many times. The chain couples TRBV12-3 or TRBV12-4 to TRBJ2-1, with 7 bases lining up with TRBD1. The ends lost 10 bases at V and 2 bases at J; junction bases unmatched: 5. CDR3 size: 13 residues. The DNA of the CDR3 is TGTGCCATCGACAGGGCCACCTACAATGAGCAGTTCTTC. Amino acid sequence: CAIDRATYNEQFF.

V and J are TRBV5-4 and TRBJ2-2; 7 bases map to TRBD1. Germline V gene lookup returns CDR1 SGHNT and CDR2 YYREEE (reference sequence). Unmatched junction bases numbered 4, after V lost 4 bases and J lost 4 bases. There are 14 residues in the CDR3. This chain's CDR3 is CASSANRGTGELFF. The CDR3 DNA is TGTGCCAGCAGCGCCAACAGGGGCACCGGGGAGCTGTTTTTT.

This clonotype was counted only a few times. The CDR3 coding sequence is TGTGCCAGTAGCCGACTAGCGGGAGGGCAAGAGACCCAGTACTTC. Amino acid sequence: CASSRLAGGQETQYF. V and J are TRBV19 and TRBJ2-5; 14 bases line up with TRBD2. Germline-derived CDR1 and CDR2 are LNHDA and SQIVND (reference sequence). The CDR3 runs 15 residues. Trimming removed 6 bases from V and 2 bases from J; junction bases left unmatched: 2.

This clonotype was counted at least ten times. The chain recombines TRBV28 with TRBJ2-7; TRBD2 might be the D (5 bases). V shed 5 bases and J shed 0 bases, with 14 bases lying between them. This CDR3 has 15 amino acids. Germline CDR1 reads MDHEN; CDR2 reads SYDVKM. CDR3 nucleotide sequence: TGTGCCAGCAGTCCCCTACTAGGAACCTCCTACGAGCAGTACTTC. Protein: CASSPLLGTSYEQYF.

This clonotype was detected many times. This chain links TRBV12-3 or TRBV12-4 with TRBJ2-3; no reliable D call. CDR3 size: 14 residues. Trimming pared 3 bases from V and 1 base from J, leaving 8 bases between. The CDR3 DNA sequence: TGTGCCAGCAGTTTCCCGGGCGGCACAGATACGCAGTATTTT. Translated, it gives CASSFPGGTDTQYF.

This clonotype was counted many times. The DNA for the CDR3 is TGCGCCAGCAAGGGGACCCTGAACACTGAAGCTTTCTTT. It is translated as CASKGTLNTEAFF. This chain connects TRBV5-1 to TRBJ1-1; possibly TRBD1 for D (5 bases). The CDR3 covers 13 residues. Trimming removed 6 bases from V and 0 bases from J, with 9 bases in between. The germline V gene encodes CDR1 SGHRS and CDR2 YFSETQ.

V is TRBV18 and J is TRBJ2-6, with D tentatively TRBD1 or TRBD2 (5 bases each). V lost 1 base, J lost 1 base, and 14 bases lay in between. The CDR3 loop spans 18 amino acids. The germline gives CDR1 KGHSH, CDR2 LQKENI. CDR3 amino acids: CASSPLQGPLSGANVLTF. For the CDR3, the DNA is TGTGCCAGCTCACCACTCCAGGGACCACTTTCTGGGGCCAACGTCCTGACTTTC.

This clonotype was recorded many times. The gene calls are TRBV3-1 and TRBJ2-1; D possibly corresponds to TRBD1 (6 bases). Between the trimmed V and J ends, which lost 0 bases and 10 bases, there was a span of 7 bases. Germline loops: CDR1 LGHDT, CDR2 YNNKEL (reference sequence). CDR3 size: 12 residues. CDR3 loop: CASSQEGHEQFF. In nucleotides, the CDR3 is TGTGCCAGCAGCCAAGAGGGACACGAGCAGTTCTTC.

The sample holds many counts of this clonotype. The CDR3 coding sequence is TGTGCCAGCAGCCGTGCCCGCTCCTACGAGCAGTACTTC. It translates to CASSRARSYEQYF. The chain uses TRBV7-2 and TRBJ2-7; D uncertain. With 5 bases removed from V and 0 bases from J, the gap between germline ends came to 8 bases. The CDR3 extends over 13 amino acids. Germline V CDR1 and CDR2: SGHTA, FQGNSA. Looking up the rest from reference TRBV7-2 and TRBJ2-7 gives the full variable domain: GAGVSQSPSNKVTEKGKDVELRCDPISGHTALYWYRQSLGQGLEFLIYFQGNSAPDKSGLPSDRFSAERTGGSVSTLTIQRTQQEDSAVYLCASSRARSYEQYFGPGTRLTVT.

This clonotype has a count of ten or more. This rearrangement joins TRBV4-3 to TRBJ1-2, with D hard to call. From germline, CDR1 is LGHNA and CDR2 YSLEER. This CDR3 region has 15 residues. V was clipped by 4 bases and J by 0 bases, with 12 bases between them. The CDR3 nucleotides read TGCGCCAGCAGCCGAGAGGGTGGGACTAACTATGGCTACACCTTC. Translating gives CASSREGGTNYGYTF.

This clonotype was observed a few times. The rearrangement uses TRBV6-1 and TRBJ1-2; unclear D gene. V was pared by 5 bases and J by 7 bases, with 11 bases between. The length of the CDR3 is 12 residues. Germline loops: CDR1 MNHNS, CDR2 SASEGT. Here the CDR3 reads CASSSEWAGYTF. CDR3 coding DNA: TGTGCCAGCAGTTCGGAGTGGGCTGGCTACACCTTC.